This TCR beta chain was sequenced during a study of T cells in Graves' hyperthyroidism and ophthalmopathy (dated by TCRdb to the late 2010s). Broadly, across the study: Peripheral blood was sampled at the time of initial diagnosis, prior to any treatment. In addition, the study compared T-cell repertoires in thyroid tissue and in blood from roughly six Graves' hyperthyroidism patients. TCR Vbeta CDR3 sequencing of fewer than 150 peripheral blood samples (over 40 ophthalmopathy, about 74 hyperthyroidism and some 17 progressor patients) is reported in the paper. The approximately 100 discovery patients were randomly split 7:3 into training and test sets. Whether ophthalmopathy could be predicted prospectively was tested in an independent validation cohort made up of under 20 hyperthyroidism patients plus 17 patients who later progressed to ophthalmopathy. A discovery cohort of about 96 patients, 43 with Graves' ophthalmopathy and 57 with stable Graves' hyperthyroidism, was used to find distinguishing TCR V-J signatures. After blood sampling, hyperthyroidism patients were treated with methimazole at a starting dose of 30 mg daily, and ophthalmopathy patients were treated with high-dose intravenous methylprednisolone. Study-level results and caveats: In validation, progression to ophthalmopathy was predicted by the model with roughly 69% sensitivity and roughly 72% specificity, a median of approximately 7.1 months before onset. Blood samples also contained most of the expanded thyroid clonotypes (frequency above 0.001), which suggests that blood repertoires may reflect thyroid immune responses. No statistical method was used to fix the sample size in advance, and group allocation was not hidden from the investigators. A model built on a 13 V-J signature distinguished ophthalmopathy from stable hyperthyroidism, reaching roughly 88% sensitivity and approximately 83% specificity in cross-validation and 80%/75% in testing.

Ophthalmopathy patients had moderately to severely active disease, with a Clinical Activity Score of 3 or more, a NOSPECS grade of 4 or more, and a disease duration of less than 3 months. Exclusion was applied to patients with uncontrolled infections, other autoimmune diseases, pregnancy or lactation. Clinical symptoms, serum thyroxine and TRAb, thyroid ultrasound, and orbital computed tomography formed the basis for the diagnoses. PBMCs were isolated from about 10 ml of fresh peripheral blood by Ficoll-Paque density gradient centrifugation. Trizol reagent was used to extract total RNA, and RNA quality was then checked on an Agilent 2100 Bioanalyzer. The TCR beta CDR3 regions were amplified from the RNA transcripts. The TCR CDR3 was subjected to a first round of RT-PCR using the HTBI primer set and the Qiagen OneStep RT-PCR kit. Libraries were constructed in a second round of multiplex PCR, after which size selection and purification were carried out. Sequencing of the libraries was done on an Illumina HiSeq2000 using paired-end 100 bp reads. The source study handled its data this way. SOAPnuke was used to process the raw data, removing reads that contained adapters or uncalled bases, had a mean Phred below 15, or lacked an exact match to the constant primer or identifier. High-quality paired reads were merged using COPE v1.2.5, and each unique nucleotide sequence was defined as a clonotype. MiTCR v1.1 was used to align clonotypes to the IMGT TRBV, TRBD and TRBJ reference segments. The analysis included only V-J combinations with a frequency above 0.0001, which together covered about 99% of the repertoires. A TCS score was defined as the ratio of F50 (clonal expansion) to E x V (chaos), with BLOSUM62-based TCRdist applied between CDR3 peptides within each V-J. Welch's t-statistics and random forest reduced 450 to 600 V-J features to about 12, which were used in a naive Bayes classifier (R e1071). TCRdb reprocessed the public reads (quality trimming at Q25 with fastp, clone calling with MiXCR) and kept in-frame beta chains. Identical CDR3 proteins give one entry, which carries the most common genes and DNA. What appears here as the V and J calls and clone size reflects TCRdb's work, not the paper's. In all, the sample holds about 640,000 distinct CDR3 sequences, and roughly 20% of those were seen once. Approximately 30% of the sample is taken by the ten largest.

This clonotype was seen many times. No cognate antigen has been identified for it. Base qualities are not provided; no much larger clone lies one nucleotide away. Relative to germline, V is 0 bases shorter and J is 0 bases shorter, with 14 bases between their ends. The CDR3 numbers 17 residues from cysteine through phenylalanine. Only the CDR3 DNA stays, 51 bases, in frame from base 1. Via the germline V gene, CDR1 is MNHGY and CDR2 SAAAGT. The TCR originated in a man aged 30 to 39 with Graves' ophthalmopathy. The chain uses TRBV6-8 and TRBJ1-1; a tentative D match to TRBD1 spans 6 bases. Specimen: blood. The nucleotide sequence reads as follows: TGTGCCAGCAGTTACTCGAGGTATAGGGGGATGAACACTGAAGCTTTCTTT. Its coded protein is CASSYSRYRGMNTEAFF.